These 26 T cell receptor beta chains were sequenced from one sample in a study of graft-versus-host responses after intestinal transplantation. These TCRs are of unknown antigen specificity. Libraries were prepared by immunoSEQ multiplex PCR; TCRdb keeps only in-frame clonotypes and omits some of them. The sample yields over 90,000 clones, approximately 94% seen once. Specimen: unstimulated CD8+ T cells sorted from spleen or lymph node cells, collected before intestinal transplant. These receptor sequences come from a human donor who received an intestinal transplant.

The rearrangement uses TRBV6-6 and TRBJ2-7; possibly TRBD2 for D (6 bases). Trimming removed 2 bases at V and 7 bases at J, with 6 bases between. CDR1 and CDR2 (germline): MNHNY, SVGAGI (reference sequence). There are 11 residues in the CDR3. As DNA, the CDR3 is TGTGCCAGCAGTTACGGGGGGGAGCAGTACTTC. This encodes CASSYGGEQYF.

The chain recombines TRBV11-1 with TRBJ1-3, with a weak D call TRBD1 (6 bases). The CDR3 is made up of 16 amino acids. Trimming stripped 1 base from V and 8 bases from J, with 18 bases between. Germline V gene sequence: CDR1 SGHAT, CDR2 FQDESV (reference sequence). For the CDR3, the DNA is TGTGCCAGCAGCTTAGAGTATGGGGGCCTGGAAGACACCATATATTTT. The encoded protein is CASSLEYGGLEDTIYF.

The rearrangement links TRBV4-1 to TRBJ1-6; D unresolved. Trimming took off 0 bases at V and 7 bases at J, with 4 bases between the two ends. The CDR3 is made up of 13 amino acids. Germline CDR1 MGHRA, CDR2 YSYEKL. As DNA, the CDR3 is TGCGCCAGCAGCCAAGATGTAAATTCACCCCTCCACTTT. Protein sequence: CASSQDVNSPLHF.

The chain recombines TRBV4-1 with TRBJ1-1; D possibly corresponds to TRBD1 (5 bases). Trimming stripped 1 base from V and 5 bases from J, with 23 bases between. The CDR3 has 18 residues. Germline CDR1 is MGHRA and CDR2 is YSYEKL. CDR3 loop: CASSQVGTPWEGRTEAFF. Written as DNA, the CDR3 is TGCGCCAGCAGCCAAGTGGGGACCCCCTGGGAGGGAAGGACTGAAGCTTTCTTT.

The CDR3 reads CAWSATDTQYF. CDR3 nucleotides: TGTGCCTGGAGTGCAACAGATACGCAGTATTTT. The chain has TRBV30 and TRBJ2-3; D is undetermined. The CDR3 is 11 amino acids. Germline assignment: CDR1 GTSNPN and CDR2 SVGIG (reference sequence). V shed 1 base and J shed 3 bases, with 2 bases lying between them. Full variable domain (outside the CDR3, taken from reference TRBV30 and TRBJ2-3): SQTIHQWPATLVQPVGSPLSLECTVEGTSNPNLYWYRQAAGRGLQLLFYSVGIGQISSEVPQNLSASRPQDRQFILSSKKLLLSDSGFYLCAWSATDTQYFGPGTRLTVL.

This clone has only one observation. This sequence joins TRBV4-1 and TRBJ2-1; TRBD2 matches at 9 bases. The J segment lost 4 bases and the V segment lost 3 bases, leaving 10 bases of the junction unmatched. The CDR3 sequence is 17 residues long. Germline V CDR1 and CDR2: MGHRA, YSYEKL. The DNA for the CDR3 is TGCGCCAGCAGCCAGACCCCCGGCGGGGGGGCTTACAATGAGCAGTTCTTC. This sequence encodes CASSQTPGGGAYNEQFF.

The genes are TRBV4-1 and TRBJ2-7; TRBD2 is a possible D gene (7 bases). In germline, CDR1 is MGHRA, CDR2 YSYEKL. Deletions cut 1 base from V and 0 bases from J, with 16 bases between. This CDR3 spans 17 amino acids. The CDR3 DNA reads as TGCGCCAGCAGCCAAGGAGGGGGGGGATTCAGCTCCTACGAGCAGTACTTC. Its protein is CASSQGGGGFSSYEQYF.

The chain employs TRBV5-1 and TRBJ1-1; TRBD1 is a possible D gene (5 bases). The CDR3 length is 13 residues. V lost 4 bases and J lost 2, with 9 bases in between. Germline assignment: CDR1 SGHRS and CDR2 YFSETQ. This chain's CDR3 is CASSGDSNTEAFF. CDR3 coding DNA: TGCGCCAGCAGCGGCGACAGCAACACTGAAGCTTTCTTT.

The CDR3 reads CASSLIVGETQYF. As DNA, the CDR3 is TGTGCCAGCAGCTTAATCGTGGGAGAGACCCAGTACTTC. V gene TRBV7-9 combines with J gene TRBJ2-5; D is undetermined. The germline V gene encodes CDR1 SEHNR and CDR2 FQNEAQ (reference sequence). The CDR3 has 13 residues. V was trimmed by 2 bases and J by 4 bases, leaving 8 bases between them.

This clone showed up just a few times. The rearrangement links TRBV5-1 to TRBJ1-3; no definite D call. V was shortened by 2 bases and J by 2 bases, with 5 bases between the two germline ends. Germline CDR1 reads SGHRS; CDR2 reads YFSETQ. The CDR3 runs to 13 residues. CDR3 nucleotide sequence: TGCGCCAGCAGCTTAGGAGCTGGAAACACCATATATTTT. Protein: CASSLGAGNTIYF.

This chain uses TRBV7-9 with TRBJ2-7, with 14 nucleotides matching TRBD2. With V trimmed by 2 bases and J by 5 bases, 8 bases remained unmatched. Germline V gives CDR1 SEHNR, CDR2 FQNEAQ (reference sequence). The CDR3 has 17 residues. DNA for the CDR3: TGTGCCAGCAGCTTATCGACTAGCGGGGGGGCTCGGAACGAGCAGTACTTC. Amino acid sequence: CASSLSTSGGARNEQYF.

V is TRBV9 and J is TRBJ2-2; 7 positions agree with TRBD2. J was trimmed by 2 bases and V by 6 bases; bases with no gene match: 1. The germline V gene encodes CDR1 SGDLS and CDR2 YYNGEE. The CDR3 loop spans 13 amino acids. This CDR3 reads CASTSGNTGELFF. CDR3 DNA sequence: TGTGCCAGCACTAGCGGTAACACCGGGGAGCTGTTTTTT.

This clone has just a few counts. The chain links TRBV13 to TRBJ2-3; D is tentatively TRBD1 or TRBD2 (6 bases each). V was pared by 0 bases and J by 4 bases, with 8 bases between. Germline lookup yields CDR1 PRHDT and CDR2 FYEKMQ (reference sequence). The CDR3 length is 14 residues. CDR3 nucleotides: TGTGCCAGCAGCTTAGGGGGGGGCCCAGATACGCAGTATTTT. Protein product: CASSLGGGPDTQYF.

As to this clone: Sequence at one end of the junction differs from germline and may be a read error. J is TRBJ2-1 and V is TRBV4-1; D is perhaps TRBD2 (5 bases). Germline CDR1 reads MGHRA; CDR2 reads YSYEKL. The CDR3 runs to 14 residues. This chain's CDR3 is CASSQGASYNGQFF. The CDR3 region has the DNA TGCGCCAGCAGCCAGGGAGCCTCCTACAATGGGCAGTTCTTC.

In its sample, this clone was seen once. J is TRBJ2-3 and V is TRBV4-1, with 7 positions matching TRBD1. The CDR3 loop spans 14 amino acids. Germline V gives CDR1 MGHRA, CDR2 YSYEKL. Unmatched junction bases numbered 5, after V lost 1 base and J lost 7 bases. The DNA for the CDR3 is TGCGCCAGCAGCCAAGCGAACAGGGGAAATACGCAGTATTTT. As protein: CASSQANRGNTQYF.

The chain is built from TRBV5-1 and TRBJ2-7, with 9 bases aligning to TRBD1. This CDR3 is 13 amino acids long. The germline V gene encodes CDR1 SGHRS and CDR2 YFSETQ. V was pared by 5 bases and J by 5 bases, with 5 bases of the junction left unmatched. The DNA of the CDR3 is TGCGCCAGCAGAGGGACAGGGCCAAACGAGCAGTACTTC. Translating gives CASRGTGPNEQYF.

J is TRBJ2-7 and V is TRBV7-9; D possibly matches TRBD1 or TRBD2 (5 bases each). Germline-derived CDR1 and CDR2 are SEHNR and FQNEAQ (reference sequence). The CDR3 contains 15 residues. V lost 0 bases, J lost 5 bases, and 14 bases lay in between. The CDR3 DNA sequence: TGTGCCAGCAGCTTAGCAGGAACCTGGGACGACGAGCAGTACTTC. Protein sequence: CASSLAGTWDDEQYF.

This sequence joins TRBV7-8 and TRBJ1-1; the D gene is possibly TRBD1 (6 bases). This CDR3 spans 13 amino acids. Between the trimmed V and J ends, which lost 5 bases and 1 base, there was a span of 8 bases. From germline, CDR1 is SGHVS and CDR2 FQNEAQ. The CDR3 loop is CASSTTGNTEAFF. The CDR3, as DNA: TGTGCCAGCAGCACGACAGGGAACACTGAAGCTTTCTTT.

For the CDR3, the DNA is TGCAGCGCTGGGGGGGTGGCCAACTATGGCTACACCTTC. As protein: CSAGGVANYGYTF. The rearrangement joins TRBV29-1 to TRBJ1-2; D perhaps matches TRBD1 (5 bases). Germline CDR1 reads SQVTM; CDR2 reads ANQGSEA. CDR3 length equals 13 residues. Trimming took off 7 bases at V and 2 bases at J, with 14 bases between the two ends.

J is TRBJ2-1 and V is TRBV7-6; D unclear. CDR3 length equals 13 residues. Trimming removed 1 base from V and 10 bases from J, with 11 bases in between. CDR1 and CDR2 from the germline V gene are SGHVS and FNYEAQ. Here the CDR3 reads CASSLGGVREQFF. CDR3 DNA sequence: TGTGCCAGCAGCTTAGGTGGAGTCAGGGAGCAGTTCTTC.

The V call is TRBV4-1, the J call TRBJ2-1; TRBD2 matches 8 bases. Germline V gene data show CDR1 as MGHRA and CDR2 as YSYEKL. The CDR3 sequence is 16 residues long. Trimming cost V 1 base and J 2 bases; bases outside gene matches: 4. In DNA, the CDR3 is TGCGCCAGCAGCCAAGCCCCGGGGGGGGCCTACAATGAGCAGTTCTTC. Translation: CASSQAPGGAYNEQFF.

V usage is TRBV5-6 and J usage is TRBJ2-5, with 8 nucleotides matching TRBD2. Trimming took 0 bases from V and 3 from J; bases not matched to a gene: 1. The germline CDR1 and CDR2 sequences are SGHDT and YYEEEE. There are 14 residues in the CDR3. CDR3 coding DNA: TGTGCCAGCAGCTTGGGAGCGGGGGAAGAGACCCAGTACTTC. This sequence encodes CASSLGAGEETQYF.

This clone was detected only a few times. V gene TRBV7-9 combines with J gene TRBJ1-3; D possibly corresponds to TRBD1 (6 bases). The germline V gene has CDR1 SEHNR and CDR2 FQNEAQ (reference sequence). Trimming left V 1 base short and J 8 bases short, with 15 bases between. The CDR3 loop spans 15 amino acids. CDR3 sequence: CASSLVVSGGHTIYF. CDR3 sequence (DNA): TGTGCCAGCAGCTTAGTGGTCTCGGGGGGGCACACCATATATTTT.

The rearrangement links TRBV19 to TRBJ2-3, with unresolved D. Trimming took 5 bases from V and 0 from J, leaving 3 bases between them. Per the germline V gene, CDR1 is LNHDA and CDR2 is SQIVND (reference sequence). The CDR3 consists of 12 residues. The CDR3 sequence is CASSASTDTQYF. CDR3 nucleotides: TGTGCCAGTAGTGCGAGCACAGATACGCAGTATTTT.

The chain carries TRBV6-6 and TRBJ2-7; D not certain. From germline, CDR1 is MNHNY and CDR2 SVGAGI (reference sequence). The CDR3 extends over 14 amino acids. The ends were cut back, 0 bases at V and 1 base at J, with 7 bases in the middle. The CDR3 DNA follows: TGTGCCAGCAGTTACTCGAGGTCATCCTACGAGCAGTACTTC. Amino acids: CASSYSRSSYEQYF.

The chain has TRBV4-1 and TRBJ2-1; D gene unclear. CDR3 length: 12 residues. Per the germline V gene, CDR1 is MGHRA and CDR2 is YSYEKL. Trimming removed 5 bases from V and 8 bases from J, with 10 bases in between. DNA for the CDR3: TGCGCCAGCAGCTACCGCTCCGATGAGCAGTTCTTC. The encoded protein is CASSYRSDEQFF.